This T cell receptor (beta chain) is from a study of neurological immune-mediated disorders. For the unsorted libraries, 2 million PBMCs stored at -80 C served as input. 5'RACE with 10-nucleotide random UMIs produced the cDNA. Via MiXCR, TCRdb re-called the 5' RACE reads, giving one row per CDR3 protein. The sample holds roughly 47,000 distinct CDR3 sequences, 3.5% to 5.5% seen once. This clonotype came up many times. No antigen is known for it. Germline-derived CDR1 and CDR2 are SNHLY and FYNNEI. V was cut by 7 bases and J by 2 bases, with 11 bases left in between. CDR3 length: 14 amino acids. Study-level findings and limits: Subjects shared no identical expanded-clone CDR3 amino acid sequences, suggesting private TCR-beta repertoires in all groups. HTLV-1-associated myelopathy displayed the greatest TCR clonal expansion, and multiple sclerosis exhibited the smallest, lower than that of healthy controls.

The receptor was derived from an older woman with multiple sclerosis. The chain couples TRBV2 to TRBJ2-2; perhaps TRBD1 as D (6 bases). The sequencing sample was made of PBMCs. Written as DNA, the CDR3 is TGTGCCAGCAACGGACAGATCAACACCGGGGAGCTGTTTTTT. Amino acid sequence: CASNGQINTGELFF.